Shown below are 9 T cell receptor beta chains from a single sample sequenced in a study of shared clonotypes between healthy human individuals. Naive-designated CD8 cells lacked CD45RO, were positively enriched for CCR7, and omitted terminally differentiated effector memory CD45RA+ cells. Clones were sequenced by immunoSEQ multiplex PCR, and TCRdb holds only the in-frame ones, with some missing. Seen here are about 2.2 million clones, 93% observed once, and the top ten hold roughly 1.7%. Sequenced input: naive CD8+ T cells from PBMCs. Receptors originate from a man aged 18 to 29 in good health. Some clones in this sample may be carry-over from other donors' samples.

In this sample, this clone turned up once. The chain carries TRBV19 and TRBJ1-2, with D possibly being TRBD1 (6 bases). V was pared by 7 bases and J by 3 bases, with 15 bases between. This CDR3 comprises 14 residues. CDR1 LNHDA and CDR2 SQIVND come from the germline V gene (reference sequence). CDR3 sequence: CASTNPGAYYGYTF. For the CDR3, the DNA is TGTGCCAGTACCAACCCAGGGGCCTACTATGGCTACACCTTC.

This CDR3 is CASSESPLAGRADTQYF. CDR3 bases: TGTGCCAGCAGTGAATCCCCCCTAGCGGGTCGGGCAGATACGCAGTATTTT. This chain connects TRBV2 to TRBJ2-3; 8 bases align to TRBD2. The germline V gene has CDR1 SNHLY and CDR2 FYNNEI. This CDR3 is built from 17 residues. V gave up 2 bases and J gave up 4 bases; unmatched junction bases: 11.

Here the CDR3 DNA reads TGTGCCAGCAGTTACATAGCGGGAGGGTTCAATGAGCAGTTCTTC. Protein product: CASSYIAGGFNEQFF. The chain links TRBV6-5 to TRBJ2-1; 11 nucleotides match TRBD2. There are 15 residues in the CDR3. Germline V gives CDR1 MNHEY, CDR2 SVGAGI. V was clipped by 2 bases and J by 6 bases; unmatched bases: 3.

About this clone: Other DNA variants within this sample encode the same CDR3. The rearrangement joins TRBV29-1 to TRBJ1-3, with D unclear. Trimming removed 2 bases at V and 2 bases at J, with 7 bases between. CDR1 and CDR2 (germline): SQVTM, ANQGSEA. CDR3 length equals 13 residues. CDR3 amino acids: CSVELGAGNTIYF. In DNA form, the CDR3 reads TGCAGCGTTGAACTTGGGGCTGGAAACACCATATATTTT.

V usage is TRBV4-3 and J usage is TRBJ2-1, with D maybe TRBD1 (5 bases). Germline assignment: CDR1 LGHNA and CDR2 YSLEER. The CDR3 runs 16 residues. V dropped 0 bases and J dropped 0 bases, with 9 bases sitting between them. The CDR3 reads CASSQEDTLSYNEQFF. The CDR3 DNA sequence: TGCGCCAGCAGCCAAGAGGACACACTCTCCTACAATGAGCAGTTCTTC.

The CDR3 bases are TGTGCCAGCAGAGTAAGAGCGACTAGCTCCTACGAGCAGTACTTC. The encoded protein is CASRVRATSSYEQYF. V is TRBV27 and J is TRBJ2-7; perhaps TRBD2 as D (6 bases). The CDR3 runs 15 residues. The germline V and J ends were trimmed by 6 bases and 0 bases, with 15 bases remaining between them. From germline, CDR1 is MNHEY and CDR2 SMNVEV (reference sequence).

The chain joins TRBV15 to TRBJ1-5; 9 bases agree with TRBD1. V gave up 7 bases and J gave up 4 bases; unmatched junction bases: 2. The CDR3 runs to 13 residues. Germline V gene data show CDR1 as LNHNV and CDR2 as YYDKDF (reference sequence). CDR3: CATMDRGNQPQHF. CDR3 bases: TGTGCCACCATGGACAGGGGTAATCAGCCCCAGCATTTT.

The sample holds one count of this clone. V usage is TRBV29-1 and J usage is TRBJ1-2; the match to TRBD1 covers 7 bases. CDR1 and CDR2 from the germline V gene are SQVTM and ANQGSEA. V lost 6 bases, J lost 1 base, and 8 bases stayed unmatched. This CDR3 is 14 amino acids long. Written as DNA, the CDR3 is TGCAGCGTCACCGGGACAGTCAATAACTATGGCTACACCTTC. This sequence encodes CSVTGTVNNYGYTF.

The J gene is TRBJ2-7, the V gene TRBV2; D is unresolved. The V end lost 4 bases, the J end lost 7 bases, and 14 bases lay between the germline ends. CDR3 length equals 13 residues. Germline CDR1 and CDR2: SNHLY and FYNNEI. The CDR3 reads CASSGAGRVEQYF. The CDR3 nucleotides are TGTGCCAGCAGTGGGGCTGGAAGAGTTGAGCAGTACTTC.